This TCR beta chain was captured by sequencing in a study of OX40 agonist ivuxolimab in advanced cancers. Study summary: Ivuxolimab, an antibody that agonizes OX40 (CD134), was administered to the patients. The diagnoses of dose-escalation patients were hepatocellular carcinoma, melanoma, renal cell or head and neck cancer. Study findings and constraints: Within 6 weeks, CD4+ and CD8+ blood T cells expanded clonally at 0.1 to 3.0 mg/kg. Antigens targeted by the expanded peripheral T cells were not determined.

The V gene's germline CDR1 is SGHNT and CDR2 YENEEA. Trimming removed 2 bases from V and 4 bases from J; junction bases left unmatched: 5. The CDR3 runs to 14 residues. The data were produced by immunoSEQ multiplex PCR, yet TCRdb's version contains in-frame clones alone and is incomplete. The sample carries about 41,000 clones, 81% recorded once. Points on this clone: Its antigen is as yet unknown.

V and J are TRBV11-3 and TRBJ2-7, with 7 bases matching TRBD1. This material consisted of CD4+ or CD8+ T cells sorted from blood, taken in a trial of the OX40 agonist ivuxolimab. The sequence was collected from an adult with an advanced solid tumor such as melanoma, head and neck, liver or kidney cancer. CDR3 in amino acids: CASSLRDSNYEQYV. The CDR3 nucleotides read TGTGCCAGCAGCTTAAGGGACAGCAATTACGAGCAGTACGTC.